Following are 3 T cell receptor beta chains from one sample sequenced in a study of shared clonotypes between healthy human individuals. Data came from immunoSEQ multiplex PCR; TCRdb stores just in-frame clones and leaves some out. The table has about 2.1 million clones, 93% seen once. Terminally differentiated effector memory CD45RA+ cells were left out of the naive CD8 fraction, which was CD45RO-negative and positively selected for CCR7. The specimen was naive CD8+ T cells from PBMCs. The receptors shown here come from a man aged 18 to 30 in good health. Some clones in this sample may be carry-over from other donors' samples.

The V and J genes are TRBV4-1 and TRBJ2-7; 9 bases agree with TRBD2. The CDR3 length is 15 residues. The germline gives CDR1 MGHRA, CDR2 YSYEKL. The J segment lost 0 bases and the V segment lost 4 bases, leaving 4 bases of the junction unmatched. Written as DNA, the CDR3 is TGCGCCAGCAGCCCCCGGACTAGCGACTCCTACGAGCAGTACTTC. Residues: CASSPRTSDSYEQYF.

The chain joins TRBV28 to TRBJ1-1; a possible D gene is TRBD1 (6 bases). CDR3 length: 15 residues. Trimming pared 2 bases from V and 4 bases from J, leaving 14 bases between. From germline, CDR1 is MDHEN and CDR2 SYDVKM. The CDR3 sequence: CASSLARDMPTEAFF. DNA for the CDR3: TGTGCCAGCAGTTTAGCCCGGGACATGCCCACTGAAGCTTTCTTT. Complete variable domain (other parts from reference TRBV28 and TRBJ1-1): DVKVTQSSRYLVKRTGEKVFLECVQDMDHENMFWYRQDPGLGLRLIYFSYDVKMKEKGDIPEGYSVSREKKERFSLILESASTNQTSMYLCASSLARDMPTEAFFGQGTRLTVV.

The V call is TRBV5-4, the J call TRBJ2-1; no definite D call. The V end lost 1 base, the J end lost 6 bases, and 11 bases lay between the germline ends. This CDR3 is 14 amino acids long. Germline V gene lookup returns CDR1 SGHNT and CDR2 YYREEE (reference sequence). CDR3 sequence (DNA): TGTGCCAGCAGCTTGTCATCCCCGATCAATGAGCAGTTCTTC. This encodes CASSLSSPINEQFF.